The rows below give T cell receptor beta chains drawn from one sample of a study of shared clonotypes between healthy human individuals. Sequencing used immunoSEQ multiplex PCR; TCRdb keeps in-frame clones, though not all of them. The profile shows about 330,000 clones, 87% of them singletons. Sequencing input: memory CD8+ T cells sorted from blood. Source of these receptors: a young man in good health. Each CDR3 is given with its conserved first and last residue. Each record gives: clone size, V gene, D gene, J gene, CDR3 DNA, CDR3 protein. D genes are given only for firm matches. Not every row has a clone size; where given, it reads once, few, many or a size class.

>NA|TRBV5-8|TRBD1|TRBJ2-7
TGTGCCAGCAGCCCGGGGACAGGGGAGCAGTACTTC
CASSPGTGEQYF
>NA|TRBV5-6|NA|TRBJ1-2
TGTGCCAGCAGCTTGGCCGTCATAACTCAGGGCCGCAGGAGAGAAGGCTACACCTTC
CASSLAVITQGRRREGYTF
>NA|TRBV6-5|NA|TRBJ1-1
TGTGCCAGCAGTTACTCGGGGGCCGTCACTGAAGCTTTCTTT
CASSYSGAVTEAFF
>NA|TRBV9|NA|TRBJ1-6
TGTGCCAGCAGCGTGGCCCCCCGTGTGGATTCACCCCTCCACTTT
CASSVAPRVDSPLHF
>NA|TRBV11-2|TRBD1|TRBJ1-2
TGTGCCAGCACCCCGAAGGCAGGGGCAGGGGGCGCATTCTACTATGGCTACACCTTC
CASTPKAGAGGAFYYGYTF
>NA|TRBV11-1|TRBD1|TRBJ2-5
TGTGCCAGCAGTTCGTGGGGACAGCAAGAGACCCAGTACTTC
CASSSWGQQETQYF
>NA|TRBV25-1|NA|TRBJ2-1
TGTGCCAGCAGTGAATATACGTCCACTTCCTACAATGAGCAGTTCTTC
CASSEYTSTSYNEQFF
>NA|TRBV4-1|TRBD2|TRBJ2-1
TGCGCCAGCAGTCAAACTAGCGGGAGCTACAATGAGCAGTTCTTC
CASSQTSGSYNEQFF
>NA|TRBV7-9|NA|TRBJ2-7
TGTGCCAGCACCCTTGTCGGGGTACCGGGCGCCTACGAGCAGTACTTC
CASTLVGVPGAYEQYF
>NA|TRBV28|TRBD1|TRBJ2-7
TGTGCCAGCACTAGGACAGGGAGCTCCTACGAGCAGTACTTC
CASTRTGSSYEQYF
>NA|TRBV13|NA|TRBJ2-3
TGTGCCAGCAGCTCCTTCGCGACTGGACCTAGCACAGATACGCAGTATTTT
CASSSFATGPSTDTQYF
>once|TRBV7-9|TRBD2|TRBJ2-7
TGTGCCAGCAGCTTATATCCTAGCGGGAGGTTCCACGAGCAGTACTTC
CASSLYPSGRFHEQYF
>few|TRBV27|NA|TRBJ1-6
TGTGCCAGCAGTTTAACTACAGGGTATAATTCACCCCTCCACTTT
CASSLTTGYNSPLHF
>NA|TRBV6-5|TRBD1|TRBJ2-1
TGTGCCAGCAGTTACGAGCACGGACAGGGCTACAATGAGCAGTTCTTC
CASSYEHGQGYNEQFF
>NA|TRBV5-1|TRBD1|TRBJ2-7
TGCGCCAGCAGCTTGGGAAGGGGGCCGTTTAACCCCTACGAGCAGTACTTC
CASSLGRGPFNPYEQYF
>NA|TRBV7-9|NA|TRBJ2-1
TGTGCCTCAGACGGACCCTTGAGTGAGCAGTTCTTC
CASDGPLSEQFF
>NA|TRBV7-3|NA|TRBJ2-7
TGTGCCAGCAGCCCTTCAGGGATCAGCGAGCAGTACTTC
CASSPSGISEQYF
>NA|TRBV7-9|NA|TRBJ2-2
TGTGCCAGCAGCTTATTGGCCGGGGAGCTGTTTTTT
CASSLLAGELFF
>NA|TRBV27|NA|TRBJ2-1
TGTGCCAGCGGGTACGAGCAGTTCTTC
CASGYEQFF
>NA|TRBV4-1|NA|TRBJ1-1
TGCGCCAGCAGCCCGAGGCGGGGGGCGCGGACTGAAGCTTTCTTT
CASSPRRGARTEAFF
>NA|TRBV5-4|TRBD1|TRBJ2-1
TGTGCCAGCAGCGCCGGGACAGACAATGAGCAGTTCTTC
CASSAGTDNEQFF
>NA|TRBV5-1|NA|TRBJ1-1
TGCGCCAGCAGCTTGTTGGGGGGAAACACTGAAGCTTTCTTT
CASSLLGGNTEAFF
>NA|TRBV14|NA|TRBJ2-7
TGTGCCAGCAGCCAAGATCTTAGGCCCTACGAGCAGTACTTC
CASSQDLRPYEQYF
>NA|TRBV7-6|NA|TRBJ2-2
TGTGCCAGCAGCCTGACGTTGGAAGGGGCCGGGGAGCTGTTTTTT
CASSLTLEGAGELFF
>NA|TRBV29-1|NA|TRBJ2-2
TGCAGCGTTGAAGATCTCTCGTCGGGTAACACCGGGGAGCTGTTTTTT
CSVEDLSSGNTGELFF
>NA|TRBV18|NA|TRBJ2-7
TGTGCCAGCTCACCGGAGGGGGGGCCGAGCTTCCGGCAGTACTTC
CASSPEGGPSFRQYF
>NA|TRBV6-4|TRBD1|TRBJ1-6
TGTGCCAGCAGTGACCGGGACAGTAATGATTCACCCCTCCACTTT
CASSDRDSNDSPLHF
>NA|TRBV27|NA|TRBJ1-2
TGTGCCAGCAGTTTATCGGGGACGGGAAACTATGGCTACACCTTC
CASSLSGTGNYGYTF
>NA|TRBV2|NA|TRBJ2-7
TGTGCCAGCAGAGGGGACTACGAGCAGTACTTC
CASRGDYEQYF
>NA|TRBV11-2|NA|TRBJ1-2
TGTGCCAGCAGCCCCAGGAGGGGAGGGGAGAACTATGGCTACACCTTC
CASSPRRGGENYGYTF
>NA|TRBV5-1|NA|TRBJ2-7
TGCGCCAGCAGCGGCGGTAGACTGCTATCATTC
CASSGGRLLSF
>NA|TRBV10-3|NA|TRBJ2-5
TGTGCCATCAGTGATCCAACTCAAGAGACCCAGTACTTC
CAISDPTQETQYF
>NA|TRBV29-1|NA|TRBJ1-2
TGCAGCGTTGAAGACAGGGAACTATATGGCTACACCTTC
CSVEDRELYGYTF
>many|TRBV4-1|NA|TRBJ2-7
TGCGCCAGCAGCCAAGGGGCCGGCAGGGTCTACGAGCAGTACTTC
CASSQGAGRVYEQYF
>NA|TRBV7-2|NA|TRBJ1-5
TGTGCCAGCAGCTTGCACTGGGCGCAGCCCCAGCATTTT
CASSLHWAQPQHF
>NA|TRBV7-5|NA|TRBJ2-2
TGTGCCAGAAGCTTAGTGGTCATGCGGAGAGGGCCCGGGGAGCTGTTTTTT
CARSLVVMRRGPGELFF
>NA|TRBV5-1|TRBD2|TRBJ2-7
TGCGCCAGCAGCCTACGGACTAGCGGGTTCTACGAGCAGTACTTC
CASSLRTSGFYEQYF
>NA|TRBV4-3|TRBD1|TRBJ2-7
TGCGCCAGCAGCCAAGATGGTTCGAACAGGGGTGGCGAGCAGTACTTC
CASSQDGSNRGGEQYF
>NA|TRBV28|NA|TRBJ1-5
TGTGCCAGCAGTTTAGAGGTGTATAGCAATCAGCCCCAGCATTTT
CASSLEVYSNQPQHF
>NA|TRBV7-6|NA|TRBJ2-3
TGTGCCAGCACGGAACTCGGACTGTTCACAGATACGCAGTATTTT
CASTELGLFTDTQYF
>NA|TRBV11-2|NA|TRBJ2-1
TGTGCCAGCAGCCCTGAGACAACCGGAGAGCAGTTCTTC
CASSPETTGEQFF
>NA|TRBV19|NA|TRBJ2-5
TGTGCCAGTAATCTCAGGGGAGAGACCCAGTACTTC
CASNLRGETQYF
>once|TRBV7-9|NA|TRBJ2-7
TGTGCCAGCAGCCCCCCTAGGGTTCCCTACGAGCAGTACTTC
CASSPPRVPYEQYF
>few|TRBV11-2|NA|TRBJ2-7
TGTGCCAGCACCCCATTCAGGGGCGGAGAGCAGTACTTC
CASTPFRGGEQYF
>NA|TRBV6-1|NA|TRBJ2-7
TGTGCCAGCAGTGAAGACGGGATAGGCTACGAGCAGTACTTC
CASSEDGIGYEQYF
>NA|TRBV29-1|NA|TRBJ1-1
TGCAGCGTCCTGCTCGGGCACGGAGCTTTCTTT
CSVLLGHGAFF
>NA|TRBV18|NA|TRBJ2-7
TGTGCCAGCTCACACCTACAGGGTTGGGTCTACGAGCAGTACTTC
CASSHLQGWVYEQYF
>once|TRBV6-5|NA|TRBJ2-2
TGTGCCAGCAGTCTAACAGGGCTGAACACCGGGGAGCTGTTTTTT
CASSLTGLNTGELFF